This entry lists 5 T cell receptor beta chains sequenced from one sample in a study of T cell changes during pregnancy in multiple sclerosis. Some clones are missing from TCRdb's copy, which holds only in-frame ones; the method was immunoSEQ multiplex PCR. Among some 70,000 clones listed, almost 90% were seen once. The material was peripheral blood, obtained after pregnancy. These receptors all stem from a female donor in good health, enrolled as a control in a pregnancy study.

The rearrangement uses TRBV29-1 and TRBJ1-4; 9 nucleotides agree with TRBD1. The CDR3 totals 15 residues. Germline assignment: CDR1 SQVTM and CDR2 ANQGSEA. V shed 0 bases and J 7 bases; nucleotides not matched to a gene: 6. The CDR3 here is CSVEDRQGVGEKLFF. The CDR3 DNA is TGCAGCGTTGAAGATCGACAGGGGGTGGGTGAAAAACTGTTTTTT.

The rearrangement uses TRBV4-1 and TRBJ2-1, with 12 nucleotides matching TRBD2. The CDR3 is 17 residues long. J was trimmed by 1 base and V by 2 bases; bases with no gene match: 3. CDR1 is MGHRA and CDR2 is YSYEKL in the germline V gene. CDR3: CASSQSSGRGSYNEQFF. The CDR3 region has the DNA TGCGCCAGCAGCCAATCTAGCGGGAGGGGGTCCTACAATGAGCAGTTCTTC.

The J gene is TRBJ1-1, the V gene TRBV12-5, with no clear D. This CDR3 contains 15 residues. V was clipped by 0 bases and J by 1 base, with 9 bases between them. Germline V CDR1 and CDR2: LGHNT, FRNRAP. The CDR3 protein is CASGLVLGKNTEAFF. CDR3 DNA: TGTGCTAGTGGTTTGGTACTAGGGAAGAACACTGAAGCTTTCTTT.

This chain uses TRBV30 with TRBJ2-7; tentatively, D is TRBD1 (5 bases). Germline V gives CDR1 GTSNPN, CDR2 SVGIG (reference sequence). Trimming shortened V by 6 bases and J by 3 bases, and 12 bases separated the two germline ends. The CDR3 is 12 residues long. DNA of the CDR3: TGTGCCTGCCTCCGGCAGGGCTACGAGCAGTACTTC. Protein product: CACLRQGYEQYF.

The V call is TRBV7-2, the J call TRBJ1-2; D may be TRBD1 (5 bases). Trimming removed 5 bases from V and 1 base from J, with 11 bases in between. Germline V CDR1 and CDR2: SGHTA, FQGNSA. The CDR3 totals 14 residues. This CDR3 reads CASSRETVNYGYTF. The CDR3 nucleotides are TGTGCCAGCAGCAGAGAGACAGTTAACTATGGCTACACCTTC.